The T cell receptor beta chain under discussion was sequenced for a study of response to subunit inactivated influenza vaccine. Findings of the study overall: T cells newly recruited by each seasonal influenza vaccination are few, the authors suggested.

TCRdb fed the RT-PCR reads into MiXCR, producing one record per CDR3 protein. The sample has about 520,000 distinct CDR3 sequences, about 25% seen once. This CDR3 is built from 13 residues. V dropped 6 bases and J dropped 10 bases, with 18 bases sitting between them. Germline values: CDR1 MNHNS, CDR2 SASEGT. This clonotype appeared a few times. Its antigen is as yet unknown. The receptor's source is a middle-aged man who received an inactivated influenza vaccine. The genes are TRBV6-1 and TRBJ1-1; TRBD1 is a possible D gene (5 bases). The input for sequencing was CD4+ T cells sorted from PBMCs, taken 5 days after vaccination. The CDR3 sequence is CASRTSQGGGAFF. Here the CDR3 DNA reads TGTGCCAGCAGAACCTCCCAGGGTGGGGGAGCTTTCTTT.